The present entry profiles one T cell receptor (beta chain) with its context. This entry is derived from a study of cytomegalovirus exposure and HLA in healthy donors. At the level of the study: In a previous analysis, nearly 120 million unique TCR beta sequences were found from 150 million to 200 million T cells. A preliminary data release comprised about 85 million unique TCRs obtained from HLA-typed donors.

V was trimmed by 0 bases and J by 2 bases, leaving 14 bases between them. Germline V gene lookup returns CDR1 MNHEY and CDR2 SMNVEV (reference sequence). The CDR3 loop spans 16 amino acids. The PCR was carried out with 60 Vbeta primers and 13 Jbeta primers. Generated by immunoSEQ multiplex PCR, the TCRdb table keeps only in-frame clones and is missing some. This sample has around 130,000 clones, with over 70% found just once. The sample taken for sequencing was PBMCs. The sequence was obtained from a young woman in good health and CMV-seronegative. The V call is TRBV27, the J call TRBJ2-7, with D possibly matching TRBD1 (5 bases). The CDR3 loop reads CASSLSPRQFPYEQYF. In DNA form, the CDR3 reads TGTGCCAGCAGTTTATCCCCTCGACAGTTTCCCTACGAGCAGTACTTC.